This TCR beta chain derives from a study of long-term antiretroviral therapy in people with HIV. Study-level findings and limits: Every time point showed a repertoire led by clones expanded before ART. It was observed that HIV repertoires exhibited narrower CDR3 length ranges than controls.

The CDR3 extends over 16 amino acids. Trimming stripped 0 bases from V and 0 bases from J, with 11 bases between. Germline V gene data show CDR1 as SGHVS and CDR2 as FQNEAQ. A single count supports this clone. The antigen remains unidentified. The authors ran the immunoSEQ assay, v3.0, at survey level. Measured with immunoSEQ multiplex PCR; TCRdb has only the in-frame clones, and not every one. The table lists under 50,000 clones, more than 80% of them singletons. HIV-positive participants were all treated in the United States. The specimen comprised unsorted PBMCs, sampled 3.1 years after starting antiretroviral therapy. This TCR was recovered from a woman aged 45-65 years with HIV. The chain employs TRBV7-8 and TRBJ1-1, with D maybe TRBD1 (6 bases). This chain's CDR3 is CASSLAPRGMNTEAFF. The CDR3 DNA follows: TGTGCCAGCAGCTTAGCCCCTAGGGGGATGAACACTGAAGCTTTCTTT.